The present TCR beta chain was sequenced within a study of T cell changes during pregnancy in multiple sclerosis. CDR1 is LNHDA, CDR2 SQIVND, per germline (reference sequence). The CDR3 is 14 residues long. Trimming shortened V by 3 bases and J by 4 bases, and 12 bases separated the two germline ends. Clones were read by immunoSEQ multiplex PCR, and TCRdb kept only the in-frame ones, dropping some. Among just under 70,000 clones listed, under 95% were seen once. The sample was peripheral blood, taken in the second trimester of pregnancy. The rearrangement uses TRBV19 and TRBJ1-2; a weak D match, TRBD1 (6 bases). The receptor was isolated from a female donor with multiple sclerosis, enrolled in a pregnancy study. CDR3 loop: CASSIEGGAYGYTF. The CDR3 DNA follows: TGTGCCAGTAGTATTGAAGGGGGTGCCTATGGCTACACCTTC.